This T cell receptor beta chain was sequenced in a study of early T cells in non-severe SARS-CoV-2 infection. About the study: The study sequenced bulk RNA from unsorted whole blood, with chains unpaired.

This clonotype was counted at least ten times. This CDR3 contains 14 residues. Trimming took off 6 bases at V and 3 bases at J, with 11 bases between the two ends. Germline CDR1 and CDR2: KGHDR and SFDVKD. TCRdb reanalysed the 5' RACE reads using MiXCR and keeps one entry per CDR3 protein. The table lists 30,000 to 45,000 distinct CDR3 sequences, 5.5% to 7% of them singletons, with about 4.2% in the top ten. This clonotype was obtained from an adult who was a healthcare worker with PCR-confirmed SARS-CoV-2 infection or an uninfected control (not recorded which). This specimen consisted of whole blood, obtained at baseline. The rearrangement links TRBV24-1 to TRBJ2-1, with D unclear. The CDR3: CATSLTGRYNEQFF. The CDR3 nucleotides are TGTGCCACCAGTTTGACTGGTCGCTACAATGAGCAGTTCTTC.